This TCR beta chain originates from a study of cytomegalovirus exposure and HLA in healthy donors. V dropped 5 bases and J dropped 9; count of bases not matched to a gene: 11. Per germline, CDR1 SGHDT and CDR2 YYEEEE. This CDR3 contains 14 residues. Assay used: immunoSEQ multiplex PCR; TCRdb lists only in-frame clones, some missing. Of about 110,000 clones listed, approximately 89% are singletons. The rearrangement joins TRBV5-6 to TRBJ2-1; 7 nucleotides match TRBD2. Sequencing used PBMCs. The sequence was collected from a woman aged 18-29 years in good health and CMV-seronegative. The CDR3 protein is CASSLGLVAGEQFF. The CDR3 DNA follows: TGTGCCAGCAGTCTAGGACTAGTTGCGGGTGAGCAGTTCTTC.